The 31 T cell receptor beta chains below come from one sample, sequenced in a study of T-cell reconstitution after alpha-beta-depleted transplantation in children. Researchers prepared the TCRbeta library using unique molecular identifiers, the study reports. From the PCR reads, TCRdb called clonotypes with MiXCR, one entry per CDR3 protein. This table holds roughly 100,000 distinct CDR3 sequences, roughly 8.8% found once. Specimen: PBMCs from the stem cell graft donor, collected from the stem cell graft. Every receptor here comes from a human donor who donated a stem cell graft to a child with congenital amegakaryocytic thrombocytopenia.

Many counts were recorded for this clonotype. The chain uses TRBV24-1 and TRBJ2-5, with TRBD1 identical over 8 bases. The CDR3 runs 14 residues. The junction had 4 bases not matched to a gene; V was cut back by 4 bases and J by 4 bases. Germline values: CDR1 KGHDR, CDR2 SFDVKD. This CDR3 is CATSDRQGLETQYF. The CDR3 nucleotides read TGTGCCACCAGTGACCGACAGGGGTTAGAGACCCAGTACTTC.

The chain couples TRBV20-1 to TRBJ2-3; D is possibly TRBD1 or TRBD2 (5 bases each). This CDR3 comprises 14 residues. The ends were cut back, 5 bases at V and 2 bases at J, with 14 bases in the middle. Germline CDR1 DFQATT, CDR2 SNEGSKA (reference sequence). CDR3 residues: CSAPTGTFTDTQYF. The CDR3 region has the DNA TGCAGTGCTCCCACCGGGACCTTCACAGATACGCAGTATTTT.

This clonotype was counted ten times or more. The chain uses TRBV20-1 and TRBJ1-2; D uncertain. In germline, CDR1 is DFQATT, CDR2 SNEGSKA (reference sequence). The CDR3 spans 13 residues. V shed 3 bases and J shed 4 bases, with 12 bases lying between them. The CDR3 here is CSASSEMSYGYTF. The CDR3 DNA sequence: TGCAGTGCTAGTTCCGAGATGTCCTATGGCTACACCTTC.

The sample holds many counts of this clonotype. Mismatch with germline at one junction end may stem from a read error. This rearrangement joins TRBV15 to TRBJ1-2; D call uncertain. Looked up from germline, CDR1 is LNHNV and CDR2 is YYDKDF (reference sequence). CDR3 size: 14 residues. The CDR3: CATSGDLGHYGYTF. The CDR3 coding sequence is TGTGCCACCAGCGGAGACCTCGGCCACTATGGCTACACCTTC.

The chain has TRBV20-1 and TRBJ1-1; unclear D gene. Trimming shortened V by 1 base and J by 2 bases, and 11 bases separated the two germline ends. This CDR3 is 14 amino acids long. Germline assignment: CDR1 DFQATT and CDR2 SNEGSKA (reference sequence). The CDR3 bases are TGCAGTGCTAGAGTCCGAGCCAGTAACACTGAAGCTTTCTTT. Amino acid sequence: CSARVRASNTEAFF.

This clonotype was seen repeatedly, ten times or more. Written as DNA, the CDR3 is TGCAGTGCTAGCCCCCCCCGCGGGAGCACCTACGAGCAGTACTTC. Encoded protein: CSASPPRGSTYEQYF. The chain recombines TRBV20-1 with TRBJ2-7, with 7 nucleotides matching TRBD2. With V trimmed by 3 bases and J by 2 bases, 10 bases remained unmatched. The CDR3 loop spans 15 amino acids. In germline, CDR1 is DFQATT, CDR2 SNEGSKA (reference sequence).

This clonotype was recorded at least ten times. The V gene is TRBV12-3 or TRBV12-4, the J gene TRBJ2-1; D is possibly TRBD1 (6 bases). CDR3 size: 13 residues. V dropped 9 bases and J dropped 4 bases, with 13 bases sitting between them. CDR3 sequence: CASQGTPYNEQFF. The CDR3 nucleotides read TGTGCCAGTCAGGGGACACCTTACAATGAGCAGTTCTTC.

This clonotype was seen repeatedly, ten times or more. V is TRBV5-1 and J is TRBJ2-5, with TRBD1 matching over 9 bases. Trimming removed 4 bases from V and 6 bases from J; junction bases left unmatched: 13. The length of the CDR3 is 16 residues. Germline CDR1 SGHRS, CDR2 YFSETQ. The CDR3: CASSNRPTGGTKTQYF. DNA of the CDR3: TGCGCCAGCAGCAACAGGCCGACAGGGGGTACGAAGACCCAGTACTTC. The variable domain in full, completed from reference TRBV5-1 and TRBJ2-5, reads KAGVTQTPRYLIKTRGQQVTLSCSPISGHRSVSWYQQTPGQGLQFLFEYFSETQRNKGNFPGRFSGRQFSNSRSEMNVSTLELGDSALYLCASSNRPTGGTKTQYFGPGTRLLVL.

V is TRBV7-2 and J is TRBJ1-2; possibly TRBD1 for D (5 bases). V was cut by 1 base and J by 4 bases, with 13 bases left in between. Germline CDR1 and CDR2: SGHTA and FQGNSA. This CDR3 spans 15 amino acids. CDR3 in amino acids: CASSLGAGKGYGYTF. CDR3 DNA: TGTGCCAGCAGCTTAGGGGCAGGGAAGGGCTATGGCTACACCTTC. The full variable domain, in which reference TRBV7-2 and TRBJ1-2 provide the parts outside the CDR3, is GAGVSQSPSNKVTEKGKDVELRCDPISGHTALYWYRQSLGQGLEFLIYFQGNSAPDKSGLPSDRFSAERTGGSVSTLTIQRTQQEDSAVYLCASSLGAGKGYGYTFGSGTRLTVV.

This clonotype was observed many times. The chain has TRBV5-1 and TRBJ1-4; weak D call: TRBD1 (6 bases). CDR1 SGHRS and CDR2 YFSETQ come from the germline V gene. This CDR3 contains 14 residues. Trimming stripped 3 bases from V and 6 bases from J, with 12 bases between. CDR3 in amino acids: CASSYQGSYEKLFF. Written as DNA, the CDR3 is TGCGCCAGCAGCTATCAGGGGAGTTATGAAAAACTGTTTTTT.

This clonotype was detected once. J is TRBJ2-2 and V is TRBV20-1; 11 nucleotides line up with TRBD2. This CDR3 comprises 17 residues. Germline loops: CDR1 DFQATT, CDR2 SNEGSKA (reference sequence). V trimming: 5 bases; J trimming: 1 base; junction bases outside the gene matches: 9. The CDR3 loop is CSAVDLAGGVNTGELFF. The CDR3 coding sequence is TGCAGTGCTGTAGATCTAGCGGGAGGAGTGAACACCGGGGAGCTGTTTTTT.

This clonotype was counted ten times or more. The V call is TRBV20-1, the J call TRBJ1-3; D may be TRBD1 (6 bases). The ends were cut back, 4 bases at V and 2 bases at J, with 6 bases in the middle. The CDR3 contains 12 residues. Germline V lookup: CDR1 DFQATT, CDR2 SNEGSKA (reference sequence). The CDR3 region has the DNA TGCAGTGCTAACAGGGCTGGAAACACCATATATTTT. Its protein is CSANRAGNTIYF.

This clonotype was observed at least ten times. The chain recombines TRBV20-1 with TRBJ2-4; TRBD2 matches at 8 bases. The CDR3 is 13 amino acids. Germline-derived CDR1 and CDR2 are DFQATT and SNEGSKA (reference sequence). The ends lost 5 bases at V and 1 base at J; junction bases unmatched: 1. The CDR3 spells CSARGGAKNIQYF. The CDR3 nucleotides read TGCAGTGCTCGCGGGGGGGCCAAAAACATTCAGTACTTC.

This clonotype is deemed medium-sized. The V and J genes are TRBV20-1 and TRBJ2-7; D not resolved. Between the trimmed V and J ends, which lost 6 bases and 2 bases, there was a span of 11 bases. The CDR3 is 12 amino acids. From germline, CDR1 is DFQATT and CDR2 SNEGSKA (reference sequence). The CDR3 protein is CSAPDEAYEQYF. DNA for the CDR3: TGCAGTGCACCGGACGAAGCCTACGAGCAGTACTTC.

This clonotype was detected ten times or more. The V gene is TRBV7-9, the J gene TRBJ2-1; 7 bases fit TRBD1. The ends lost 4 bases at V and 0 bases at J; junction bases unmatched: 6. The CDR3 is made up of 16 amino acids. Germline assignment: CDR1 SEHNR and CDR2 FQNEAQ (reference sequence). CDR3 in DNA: TGTGCCAGCAGCTCGGGACAGCGTAGCTCCTACAATGAGCAGTTCTTC. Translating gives CASSSGQRSSYNEQFF. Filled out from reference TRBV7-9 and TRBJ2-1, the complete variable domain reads DTGVSQNPRHKITKRGQNVTFRCDPISEHNRLYWYRQTLGQGPEFLTYFQNEAQLEKSRLLSDRFSAERPKGSFSTLEIQRTEQGDSAMYLCASSSGQRSSYNEQFFGPGTRLTVL.

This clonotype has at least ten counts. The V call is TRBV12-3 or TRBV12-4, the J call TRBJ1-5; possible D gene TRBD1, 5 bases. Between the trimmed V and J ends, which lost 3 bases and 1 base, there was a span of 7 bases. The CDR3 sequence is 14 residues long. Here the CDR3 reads CASSLEGSNQPQHF. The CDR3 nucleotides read TGTGCCAGCAGTTTGGAGGGGAGCAATCAGCCCCAGCATTTT.

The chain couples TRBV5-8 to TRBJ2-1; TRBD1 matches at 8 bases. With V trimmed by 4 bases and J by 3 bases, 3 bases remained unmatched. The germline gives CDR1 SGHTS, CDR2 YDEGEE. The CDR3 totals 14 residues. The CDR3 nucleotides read TGTGCCAGCAGCGACGGACAGGGCTACAATGAGCAGTTCTTC. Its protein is CASSDGQGYNEQFF.

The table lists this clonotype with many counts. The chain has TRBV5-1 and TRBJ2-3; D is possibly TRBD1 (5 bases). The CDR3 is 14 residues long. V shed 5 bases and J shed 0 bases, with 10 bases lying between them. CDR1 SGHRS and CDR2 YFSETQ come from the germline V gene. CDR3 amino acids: CASRGAYSTDTQYF. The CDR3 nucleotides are TGCGCCAGCAGAGGGGCTTATAGCACAGATACGCAGTATTTT.

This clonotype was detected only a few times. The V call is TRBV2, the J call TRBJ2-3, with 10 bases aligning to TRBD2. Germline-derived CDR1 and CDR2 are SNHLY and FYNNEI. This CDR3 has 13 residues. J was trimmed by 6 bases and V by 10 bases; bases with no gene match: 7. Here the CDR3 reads CATSGSGADTQYF. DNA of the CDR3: TGTGCCACTAGCGGGAGCGGGGCCGATACGCAGTATTTT.

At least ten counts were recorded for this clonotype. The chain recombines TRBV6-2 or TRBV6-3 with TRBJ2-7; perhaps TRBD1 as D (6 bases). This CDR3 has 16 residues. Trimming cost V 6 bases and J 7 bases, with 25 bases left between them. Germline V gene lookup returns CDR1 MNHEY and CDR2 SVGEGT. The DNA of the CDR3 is TGTGCCAGCAGAGACCCAGGGACAACGCCAGGTTGGGAGCAGTACTTC. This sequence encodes CASRDPGTTPGWEQYF.

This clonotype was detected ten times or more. As DNA, the CDR3 is TGCGCCAGCAGCTTGGGACAGATCCAAGAGACCCAGTACTTC. Translated: CASSLGQIQETQYF. This chain connects TRBV5-1 to TRBJ2-5; TRBD1 is a possible D gene (5 bases). Looked up from germline, CDR1 is SGHRS and CDR2 is YFSETQ. CDR3 length: 14 amino acids. V lost 0 bases to trimming and J lost 1 base, with 7 bases between them.

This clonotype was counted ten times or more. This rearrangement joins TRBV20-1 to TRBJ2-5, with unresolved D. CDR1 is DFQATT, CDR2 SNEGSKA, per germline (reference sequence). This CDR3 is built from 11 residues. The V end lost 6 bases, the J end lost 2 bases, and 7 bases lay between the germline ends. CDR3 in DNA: TGCAGTGCCACTTCGCAAGAGACCCAGTACTTC. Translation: CSATSQETQYF.

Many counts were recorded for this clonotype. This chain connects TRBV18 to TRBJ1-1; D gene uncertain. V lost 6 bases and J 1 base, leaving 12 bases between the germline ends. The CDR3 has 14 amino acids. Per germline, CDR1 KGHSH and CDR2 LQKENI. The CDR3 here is CASSPGSTNTEAFF. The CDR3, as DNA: TGTGCCAGCTCCCCAGGAAGTACGAACACTGAAGCTTTCTTT.

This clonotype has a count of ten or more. This CDR3 reads CASSLGDSATYEQYF. CDR3 DNA: TGCGCCAGCAGCTTAGGGGACAGTGCTACCTACGAGCAGTACTTC. The chain employs TRBV5-1 and TRBJ2-7, with 7 bases identical to TRBD1. This CDR3 has 15 residues. The germline gives CDR1 SGHRS, CDR2 YFSETQ. J was trimmed by 2 bases and V by 2 bases; bases with no gene match: 7. Combining the CDR3 with reference TRBV5-1 and TRBJ2-7 gives the whole variable domain KAGVTQTPRYLIKTRGQQVTLSCSPISGHRSVSWYQQTPGQGLQFLFEYFSETQRNKGNFPGRFSGRQFSNSRSEMNVSTLELGDSALYLCASSLGDSATYEQYFGPGTRLTVT.

The CDR3 loop is CASTPQEQGGYTF. The CDR3 region has the DNA TGTGCCAGCACCCCACAGGAGCAGGGTGGCTACACCTTC. This sequence joins TRBV6-6 and TRBJ1-2, with D tentatively TRBD1 (5 bases). The germline CDR1 and CDR2 sequences are MNHNY and SVGAGI (reference sequence). The CDR3 is made up of 13 amino acids. Trimming stripped 7 bases from V and 7 bases from J, with 16 bases between.

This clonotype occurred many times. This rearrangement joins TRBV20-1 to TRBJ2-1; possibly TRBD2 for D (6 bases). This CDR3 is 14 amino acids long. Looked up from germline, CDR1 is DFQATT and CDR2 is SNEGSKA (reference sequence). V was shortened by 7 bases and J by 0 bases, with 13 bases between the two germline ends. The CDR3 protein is CSGVAGSSYNEQFF. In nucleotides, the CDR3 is TGCAGTGGAGTGGCGGGGAGCTCCTACAATGAGCAGTTCTTC.

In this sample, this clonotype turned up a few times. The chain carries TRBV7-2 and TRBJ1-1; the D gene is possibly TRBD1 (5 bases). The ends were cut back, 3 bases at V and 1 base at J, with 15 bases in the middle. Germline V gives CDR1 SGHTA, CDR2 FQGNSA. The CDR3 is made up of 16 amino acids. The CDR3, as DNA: TGTGCCAGCAGCTTGGGAAGGGGAAGGGGGAACACTGAAGCTTTCTTT. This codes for CASSLGRGRGNTEAFF.

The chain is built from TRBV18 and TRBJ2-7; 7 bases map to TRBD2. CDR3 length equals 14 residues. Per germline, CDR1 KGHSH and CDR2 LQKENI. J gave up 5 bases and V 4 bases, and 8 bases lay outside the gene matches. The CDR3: CASSLRRGRDEQYF. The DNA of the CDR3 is TGTGCCAGCTCACTACGGCGGGGGAGGGACGAGCAGTACTTC.

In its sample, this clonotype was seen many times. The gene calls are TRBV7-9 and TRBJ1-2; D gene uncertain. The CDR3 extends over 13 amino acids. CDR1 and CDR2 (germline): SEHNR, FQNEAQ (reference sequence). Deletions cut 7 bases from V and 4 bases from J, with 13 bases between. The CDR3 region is CASISSAGYGYTF. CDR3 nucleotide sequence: TGTGCCAGCATTTCCTCGGCCGGCTATGGCTACACCTTC.

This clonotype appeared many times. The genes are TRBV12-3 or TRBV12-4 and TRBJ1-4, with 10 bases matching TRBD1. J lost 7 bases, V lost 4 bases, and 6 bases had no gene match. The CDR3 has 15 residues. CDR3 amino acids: CASSSPGQGSEKLFF. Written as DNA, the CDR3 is TGTGCCAGCAGTTCTCCGGGACAGGGGAGTGAAAAACTGTTTTTT.

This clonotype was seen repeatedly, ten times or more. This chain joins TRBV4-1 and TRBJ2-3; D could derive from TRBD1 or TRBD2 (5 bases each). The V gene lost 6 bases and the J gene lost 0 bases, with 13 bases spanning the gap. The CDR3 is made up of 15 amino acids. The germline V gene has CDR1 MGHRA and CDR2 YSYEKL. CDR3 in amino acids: CASRDPGRSTDTQYF. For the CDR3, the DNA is TGCGCCAGCAGAGACCCGGGACGGAGCACAGATACGCAGTATTTT.